Following are 25 T cell receptor beta chains from one sample sequenced in a study of T cells in Graves' hyperthyroidism and ophthalmopathy. Amplification of TCR beta CDR3 regions used RNA as the template. First-round RT-PCR of the TCR CDR3 relied on the HTBI primer set. MiXCR, applied by TCRdb to the multiplex PCR reads, yields one record per CDR3 protein. There are 300,000 to 450,000 distinct CDR3 sequences in the sample; roughly 17% occur only once, and 34% lies in the top ten. The source material was blood. The source of these receptors is a woman aged 25 to 45 with Graves' hyperthyroidism that later progressed to Graves' ophthalmopathy.

V usage is TRBV19 and J usage is TRBJ2-5, with 15 bases that match TRBD2. CDR3 length: 18 amino acids. Per the germline V gene, CDR1 is LNHDA and CDR2 is SQIVND (reference sequence). Trimming cost V 2 bases and J 1 base; bases outside gene matches: 5. The DNA of the CDR3 is TGTGCCAGTAGTATAACGGGACTAGCGGGGGGAGCCCAAGAGACCCAGTACTTC. It translates to CASSITGLAGGAQETQYF.

This chain uses TRBV7-2 with TRBJ1-3; D remains ambiguous. V was trimmed by 1 base and J by 0 bases, leaving 10 bases between them. The CDR3 extends over 16 amino acids. CDR1 is SGHTA and CDR2 is FQGNSA in the germline V gene. The CDR3 DNA follows: TGTGCCAGCAGCTTAGGTCCGCCTACCTCTGGAAACACCATATATTTT. Translated: CASSLGPPTSGNTIYF.

This clonotype was observed many times. J is TRBJ1-3 and V is TRBV28; weak D call: TRBD1 (6 bases). Germline CDR1 and CDR2: MDHEN and SYDVKM. V was pared by 5 bases and J by 0 bases, with 17 bases between. The CDR3 is made up of 17 amino acids. This CDR3 is CASSTPTEGGSGNTIYF. The CDR3 bases are TGTGCCAGCAGTACGCCAACAGAAGGGGGCTCTGGAAACACCATATATTTT.

The V gene is TRBV5-6, the J gene TRBJ1-1, with a weak D call TRBD1 (5 bases). Trimming pared 4 bases from V and 6 bases from J, leaving 10 bases between. Germline V gene lookup returns CDR1 SGHDT and CDR2 YYEEEE. This CDR3 comprises 12 residues. CDR3 amino acids: CASSPGGAEAFF. For the CDR3, the DNA is TGTGCCAGCAGCCCCGGAGGGGCTGAAGCTTTCTTT.

This clonotype was seen many times. This chain joins TRBV5-1 and TRBJ1-4; weak D call: TRBD1 (5 bases). Germline values: CDR1 SGHRS, CDR2 YFSETQ. This CDR3 spans 13 amino acids. V lost 7 bases and J lost 4, with 11 bases in between. CDR3 bases: TGCGCCAGCTCGGGACTGCTTAATGAAAAACTGTTTTTT. Translating gives CASSGLLNEKLFF.

This clonotype was observed a few times. The chain carries TRBV28 and TRBJ1-5; D unresolved. Per germline, CDR1 MDHEN and CDR2 SYDVKM. The CDR3 length is 16 residues. V lost 6 bases, J lost 0 bases, and 15 bases lay in between. CDR3 in DNA: TGTGCCAGCAGCCCAAGCCTGGGATATAGCAATCAGCCCCAGCATTTT. Its translation is CASSPSLGYSNQPQHF.

The rearrangement joins TRBV30 to TRBJ1-2; D gene unclear. V lost 5 bases and J lost 8, with 12 bases in between. The CDR3 length is 11 residues. Germline lookup yields CDR1 GTSNPN and CDR2 SVGIG (reference sequence). The CDR3 loop reads CAWHSGSGYTF. CDR3 DNA: TGTGCCTGGCACAGTGGATCCGGCTACACCTTC.

Many counts were recorded for this clonotype. This chain connects TRBV11-2 to TRBJ2-7; possible D gene TRBD2, 6 bases. With 4 bases removed from V and 13 bases from J, the gap between germline ends came to 20 bases. This CDR3 comprises 13 residues. The germline V gene has CDR1 SGHAT and CDR2 FQNNGV. The CDR3 spells CASSSADGRGFYF. Written as DNA, the CDR3 is TGTGCCAGCAGCTCGGCTGATGGACGGGGGTTTTACTTC.

The chain employs TRBV28 and TRBJ2-6; 12 bases map to TRBD1. Per germline, CDR1 MDHEN and CDR2 SYDVKM. V shed 7 bases, J shed 4 bases, and the junction held 8 bases outside the gene matches. This CDR3 spans 17 amino acids. Here the CDR3 reads CASKPGQGAYGANVLTF. The CDR3 bases are TGTGCCAGCAAACCGGGACAGGGGGCGTACGGGGCCAACGTCCTGACTTTC. Complete variable domain (other parts from reference TRBV28 and TRBJ2-6): DVKVTQSSRYLVKRTGEKVFLECVQDMDHENMFWYRQDPGLGLRLIYFSYDVKMKEKGDIPEGYSVSREKKERFSLILESASTNQTSMYLCASKPGQGAYGANVLTFGAGSRLTVL.

This clonotype showed up just a few times. The genes are TRBV27 and TRBJ2-5; D possibly matches TRBD1 or TRBD2 (5 bases each). The germline CDR1 and CDR2 sequences are MNHEY and SMNVEV (reference sequence). The CDR3 extends over 13 amino acids. Trimming cost V 6 bases and J 11 bases, with 19 bases left between them. This chain's CDR3 is CASSLAFRGAQYF. The DNA for the CDR3 is TGTGCCAGCAGCCTCGCCTTTCGGGGCGCTCAGTACTTC.

The sample holds many counts of this clonotype. The rearrangement joins TRBV12-3 or TRBV12-4 to TRBJ1-4; D uncertain. V lost 5 bases to trimming and J lost 10 bases, with 14 bases between them. This CDR3 has 13 amino acids. CDR3 in DNA: TGTGCCAGCAGTCGACCAGCGGTAGGAAAACTGTTTTTT. Translated: CASSRPAVGKLFF.

This clonotype was detected ten times or more. The chain employs TRBV30 and TRBJ2-7; no definite D call. The ends were cut back, 0 bases at V and 0 bases at J, with 12 bases in the middle. Germline-derived CDR1 and CDR2 are GTSNPN and SVGIG (reference sequence). The CDR3 contains 15 residues. The DNA for the CDR3 is TGTGCCTGGAGTGTATCGTTAGGATTCTCCTACGAGCAGTACTTC. It is translated as CAWSVSLGFSYEQYF.

The J gene is TRBJ2-7, the V gene TRBV4-1; no reliable D call. This CDR3 has 14 amino acids. Germline V gene data show CDR1 as MGHRA and CDR2 as YSYEKL. V lost 0 bases and J lost 0, with 6 bases in between. Here the CDR3 DNA reads TGCGCCAGCAGCCAAGAAGATACCTCCTACGAGCAGTACTTC. Translation gives CASSQEDTSYEQYF.

The CDR3 DNA reads as TGTGCCAGCAGAGGACAGGGAACGTATAGGAGGGAGCAGTACTTC. It specifies CASRGQGTYRREQYF. J is TRBJ2-7 and V is TRBV6-1; TRBD1 agrees at 8 bases. This CDR3 spans 15 amino acids. The junction had 14 bases not matched to a gene; V was cut back by 6 bases and J by 7 bases. CDR1 is MNHNS, CDR2 SASEGT, per germline.

This clonotype was detected many times. The chain recombines TRBV27 with TRBJ2-2; tentatively, D is TRBD1 (5 bases). This CDR3 contains 16 residues. The V end was cut by 8 bases, the J end by 3 bases, with 19 bases between. Germline V gene lookup returns CDR1 MNHEY and CDR2 SMNVEV (reference sequence). The CDR3 bases are TGTGCCAGCCGTTCTTTGGGCTCAGGGTACACCGGGGAGCTGTTTTTT. Protein: CASRSLGSGYTGELFF.

The gene calls are TRBV19 and TRBJ1-1; a weak D match, TRBD1 (5 bases). The germline gives CDR1 LNHDA, CDR2 SQIVND (reference sequence). The CDR3 is made up of 15 amino acids. Trimming took off 2 bases at V and 0 bases at J, with 10 bases between the two ends. The CDR3 reads CASSINPGVNTEAFF. For the CDR3, the DNA is TGTGCCAGTAGTATAAATCCGGGGGTGAACACTGAAGCTTTCTTT. The full variable domain, completed using reference TRBV19 and TRBJ1-1, is DGGITQSPKYLFRKEGQNVTLSCEQNLNHDAMYWYRQDPGQGLRLIYYSQIVNDFQKGDIAEGYSVSREKKESFPLTVTSAQKNPTAFYLCASSINPGVNTEAFFGQGTRLTVV.

This clonotype was recorded a few times. This chain uses TRBV19 with TRBJ1-1; perhaps TRBD1 as D (6 bases). Germline CDR1 is LNHDA and CDR2 is SQIVND (reference sequence). This CDR3 comprises 15 residues. V lost 3 bases and J lost 5, with 16 bases in between. CDR3 in amino acids: CASSISGAENTEAFF. The CDR3 DNA reads TGTGCCAGTAGTATTTCGGGGGCTGAAAATACTGAAGCTTTCTTT.

As concerns this clonotype: A much more abundant neighbour one base away suggests this may be a read error. This rearrangement joins TRBV30 to TRBJ2-7, with TRBD2 matching over 11 bases. The junction had 13 bases not matched to a gene; V was cut back by 2 bases and J by 7 bases. This CDR3 region has 16 residues. Germline V gene sequence: CDR1 GTSNPN, CDR2 SVGIG (reference sequence). The DNA of the CDR3 is TGTGCCTGGAGTTCCCTACTAGCGGGAGTAGGTAATGAGCAGTACTTC. Protein sequence: CAWSSLLAGVGNEQYF. Complete variable domain (other parts from reference TRBV30 and TRBJ2-7): SQTIHQWPATLVQPVGSPLSLECTVEGTSNPNLYWYRQAAGRGLQLLFYSVGIGQISSEVPQNLSASRPQDRQFILSSKKLLLSDSGFYLCAWSSLLAGVGNEQYFGPGTRLTVT.

This clonotype appeared many times. This chain links TRBV28 with TRBJ2-2, with D perhaps matching TRBD1 or TRBD2 (6 bases each). There are 15 residues in the CDR3. Germline V CDR1 and CDR2: MDHEN, SYDVKM. Trimming shortened V by 5 bases and J by 7 bases, and 17 bases separated the two germline ends. The CDR3 nucleotides read TGTGCCAGCAGTCCCCGAGGAGGGGGGAACGGGGAGCTGTTTTTT. Amino acid sequence: CASSPRGGGNGELFF.

The sample holds many counts of this clonotype. The CDR3 DNA reads as TGCAGTGCGGAGCTAGCGGGGGTTTACAATGAGCAGTTCTTC. It translates to CSAELAGVYNEQFF. The genes are TRBV20-1 and TRBJ2-1; 10 nucleotides line up with TRBD2. The CDR3 length is 14 residues. CDR1 DFQATT and CDR2 SNEGSKA come from the germline V gene (reference sequence). V lost 6 bases and J lost 4; bases outside the gene matches: 6.

Ten or more counts support this clonotype. This chain uses TRBV29-1 with TRBJ2-1; D possibly corresponds to TRBD1 (6 bases). CDR1 and CDR2 (germline): SQVTM, ANQGSEA. V was clipped by 4 bases and J by 6 bases, with 10 bases between them. This CDR3 has 12 amino acids. The CDR3 loop reads CSVGQVGNEQFF. The CDR3 coding sequence is TGCAGCGTTGGACAGGTGGGCAATGAGCAGTTCTTC.

This clonotype was seen ten or more times. The rearrangement links TRBV6-1 to TRBJ1-2, with 8 bases that match TRBD1. Per the germline V gene, CDR1 is MNHNS and CDR2 is SASEGT. V gave up 6 bases and J gave up 8 bases; unmatched junction bases: 26. This CDR3 has 19 residues. The CDR3 protein is CASSHPSRGATGDIGGYTF. For the CDR3, the DNA is TGTGCCAGCAGCCATCCATCCCGTGGAGCGACAGGGGATATCGGGGGCTACACCTTC.

V and J are TRBV12-3 or TRBV12-4 and TRBJ1-1; D ambiguous. The CDR3 has 13 amino acids. V lost 6 bases, J lost 1 base, and 9 bases lay in between. DNA of the CDR3: TGTGCCAGCAGGACGGGAGCGAACACTGAAGCTTTCTTT. This encodes CASRTGANTEAFF.

This chain joins TRBV18 and TRBJ1-2; 7 bases line up with TRBD1. Germline CDR1 and CDR2: KGHSH and LQKENI. J was trimmed by 1 base and V by 1 base; bases with no gene match: 3. The CDR3 consists of 15 residues. CDR3 sequence reads: CASSPRDSNNYGYTF. In DNA form, the CDR3 reads TGTGCCAGCTCACCACGGGACAGCAATAACTATGGCTACACCTTC.

The table lists this clonotype with a few counts. The chain combines TRBV27 with TRBJ1-6; D uncertain. CDR1 is MNHEY, CDR2 SMNVEV, per germline (reference sequence). The CDR3 covers 12 residues. Trimming removed 2 bases at V and 7 bases at J, with 3 bases between. The DNA for the CDR3 is TGTGCCAGCAGTTTAATCAATTCACCCCTCCACTTT. Protein sequence: CASSLINSPLHF.